Following are 25 T cell receptor beta chains from one sample sequenced in a study of response to subunit inactivated influenza vaccine. TCRdb reanalysed the RT-PCR reads using MiXCR and keeps one entry per CDR3 protein. The sample lists 150,000 to 200,000 distinct CDR3 sequences, approximately 12% occurring once. Another study also made use of these data, one on T cells expressing NK-cell markers. That paper states: TCR beta cDNA was generated via 5'RACE template switching incorporating UMIs.

The starting material was CD8+ T cells sorted from PBMCs, obtained less than 13 days after vaccination. The receptors stem from a man aged 50-59 years who received an inactivated influenza vaccine.

In its sample, this clonotype was seen a few times. This clone may be a read error of a much larger clone one base away. V gene TRBV7-9 combines with J gene TRBJ2-1; D gene ambiguous. Trimming took off 7 bases at V and 7 bases at J, with 8 bases between the two ends. CDR3 length equals 11 residues. Germline V lookup: CDR1 SEHNR, CDR2 FQNEAQ (reference sequence). The CDR3 reads CASTPGNEQFF. The CDR3 DNA sequence: TGTGCCAGCACCCCCGGGAATGAGCAGTTCTTC.

This sequence joins TRBV30 and TRBJ2-3; unclear D gene. CDR1 GTSNPN and CDR2 SVGIG come from the germline V gene (reference sequence). Trimming cost V 3 bases and J 2 bases, with 12 bases left between them. This CDR3 is built from 14 residues. This CDR3 reads CAWRTGVATDTQYF. CDR3 nucleotides: TGTGCCTGGAGGACTGGGGTGGCCACAGATACGCAGTATTTT.

This clonotype came up many times. This CDR3 is CASSPDTDSSGNTIYF. The CDR3 bases are TGCGCCAGCAGCCCGGATACAGATTCCTCTGGAAACACCATATATTTT. This sequence joins TRBV5-1 and TRBJ1-3; D remains unclear. CDR1 is SGHRS, CDR2 YFSETQ, per germline. Trimming pared 4 bases from V and 0 bases from J, leaving 14 bases between. The CDR3 is 16 amino acids.

This clonotype was observed at least ten times. The chain links TRBV5-5 to TRBJ2-7; 11 bases match TRBD2. This CDR3 is 16 amino acids long. J gave up 2 bases and V 4 bases, and 8 bases lay outside the gene matches. Looked up from germline, CDR1 is SGHKS and CDR2 is YYEKEE (reference sequence). CDR3: CASSTLGLAEAYEQYF. CDR3 coding DNA: TGTGCCAGCAGCACCTTGGGACTAGCGGAAGCCTACGAGCAGTACTTC.

This clonotype was observed a handful of times. The J gene is TRBJ1-2, the V gene TRBV5-6, with D possibly TRBD1 on 6 matching bases. This CDR3 has 14 amino acids. Germline-derived CDR1 and CDR2 are SGHDT and YYEEEE. The germline V and J ends were trimmed by 2 bases and 4 bases, with 12 bases remaining between them. CDR3 loop: CASSFGGATYGYTF. The DNA of the CDR3 is TGTGCCAGCAGCTTCGGGGGCGCAACCTATGGCTACACCTTC.

The chain recombines TRBV4-2 with TRBJ1-1, with 7 bases identical to TRBD1. The V and J ends lost 3 bases and 13 bases, in that order; junction bases with no gene match: 11. CDR3 length equals 13 residues. Germline assignment: CDR1 LGHNA and CDR2 YNFKEQ. The DNA of the CDR3 is TGTGCCAGCAGCCATCTGGATGACAGGGAGGATTTCTTT. It is translated as CASSHLDDREDFF.

This clonotype was seen only a few times. The chain couples TRBV7-9 to TRBJ2-1; maybe TRBD1 (6 bases). CDR3 length equals 15 residues. V was cut by 5 bases and J by 4 bases, with 15 bases left in between. Germline CDR1 reads SEHNR; CDR2 reads FQNEAQ (reference sequence). CDR3 DNA sequence: TGTGCCAGCAGCATGCTAAGGACAGAGTACAATGAGCAGTTCTTC. Its translation: CASSMLRTEYNEQFF.

The V gene is TRBV5-1, the J gene TRBJ2-6; no definite D call. V shed 5 bases and J shed 0 bases, with 9 bases lying between them. This CDR3 is built from 15 residues. The V gene's germline CDR1 is SGHRS and CDR2 YFSETQ. The CDR3 region has the DNA TGCGCCAGCAGACTTCTTAGCTCTGGGGCCAACGTCCTGACTTTC. This encodes CASRLLSSGANVLTF. The whole variable domain, remainder taken from reference TRBV5-1 and TRBJ2-6, is KAGVTQTPRYLIKTRGQQVTLSCSPISGHRSVSWYQQTPGQGLQFLFEYFSETQRNKGNFPGRFSGRQFSNSRSEMNVSTLELGDSALYLCASRLLSSGANVLTFGAGSRLTVL.

This rearrangement joins TRBV7-9 to TRBJ2-7, with D possibly being TRBD1 (5 bases). V was clipped by 5 bases and J by 2 bases, with 19 bases between them. Germline assignment: CDR1 SEHNR and CDR2 FQNEAQ (reference sequence). This CDR3 has 16 residues. The CDR3 loop is CASSLSRGRVPYEQYF. CDR3 nucleotide sequence: TGTGCCAGCAGCCTAAGTAGGGGTCGAGTCCCCTACGAGCAGTACTTC.

There are many counts of this clonotype. V usage is TRBV6-2 or TRBV6-3 and J usage is TRBJ2-1; D remains ambiguous. Trimming took off 2 bases at V and 9 bases at J, with 11 bases between the two ends. CDR3 length: 13 residues. Germline CDR1 reads MNHEY; CDR2 reads SVGEGT. CDR3 residues: CASSYRVWGEQFF. For the CDR3, the DNA is TGTGCCAGCAGTTACCGGGTTTGGGGTGAGCAGTTCTTC.

J is TRBJ2-3 and V is TRBV2, with 9 bases that match TRBD2. The CDR3 runs 21 residues. Germline-derived CDR1 and CDR2 are SNHLY and FYNNEI. The J segment lost 0 bases and the V segment lost 10 bases, leaving 26 bases of the junction unmatched. This chain's CDR3 is CATLGGWNSGSTPSSTDTQYF. The CDR3 region has the DNA TGTGCCACCTTGGGAGGGTGGAATAGCGGGAGCACACCTTCTAGCACAGATACGCAGTATTTT. The complete variable domain, with remaining parts taken from reference TRBV2 and TRBJ2-3, reads EPEVTQTPSHQVTQMGQEVILRCVPISNHLYFYWYRQILGQKVEFLVSFYNNEISEKSEIFDDQFSVERPDGSNFTLKIRSTKLEDSAMYFCATLGGWNSGSTPSSTDTQYFGPGTRLTVL.

This clonotype was seen at least ten times. The rearrangement joins TRBV29-1 to TRBJ2-7; 7 bases match TRBD2. The V segment lost 1 base and the J segment 0 bases; nucleotides outside the gene matches: 12. Germline V gives CDR1 SQVTM, CDR2 ANQGSEA. CDR3 length: 17 residues. The CDR3 spells CSVEVWAVGGSSYEQYF. The CDR3 bases are TGCAGCGTTGAAGTTTGGGCTGTCGGGGGGTCCTCCTACGAGCAGTACTTC.

J is TRBJ2-7 and V is TRBV7-3, with D possibly called TRBD1 or TRBD2 (6 bases each). V lost 2 bases and J 3 bases, leaving 14 bases between the germline ends. Germline CDR1 SGHTA, CDR2 FQGTGA. The CDR3 totals 15 residues. CDR3 sequence reads: CASSLFAQGGYEQYF. The CDR3 DNA follows: TGTGCCAGCAGCTTATTTGCACAGGGAGGCTACGAGCAGTACTTC.

The rearrangement links TRBV5-6 to TRBJ2-5; no clear D gene. Germline-derived CDR1 and CDR2 are SGHDT and YYEEEE. The V end was cut by 1 base, the J end by 4 bases, with 11 bases between. The CDR3 covers 14 residues. CDR3 sequence: CASSLWSGPETQYF. In DNA, the CDR3 is TGTGCCAGCAGCTTGTGGTCAGGACCAGAGACCCAGTACTTC.

The sample holds a few counts of this clonotype. The gene calls are TRBV20-1 and TRBJ2-5; 9 bases align to TRBD1. This CDR3 comprises 14 residues. Unmatched junction bases numbered 9, after V lost 6 bases and J lost 4 bases. Per germline, CDR1 DFQATT and CDR2 SNEGSKA (reference sequence). The CDR3 loop is CSAPTLTGGETQYF. The CDR3, as DNA: TGCAGTGCACCAACCCTGACAGGGGGAGAGACCCAGTACTTC.

In its sample, this clonotype was seen a few times. The rearrangement joins TRBV7-6 to TRBJ2-2; weak D call: TRBD1 (6 bases). Germline values: CDR1 SGHVS, CDR2 FNYEAQ. V lost 5 bases and J 6 bases, leaving 13 bases between the germline ends. The CDR3 contains 14 residues. In nucleotides, the CDR3 is TGTGCCAGCAGCCCTACAGGGTTCCCCGGGGAGCTGTTTTTT. It translates to CASSPTGFPGELFF.

The genes are TRBV28 and TRBJ2-2, with 8 bases matching TRBD2. This CDR3 region has 15 residues. Germline CDR1 reads MDHEN; CDR2 reads SYDVKM. The V and J ends lost 7 bases and 1 base, in that order; junction bases with no gene match: 5. The CDR3 is CASNGGALNTGELFF. In DNA, the CDR3 is TGTGCCAGCAACGGGGGGGCTTTGAACACCGGGGAGCTGTTTTTT.

The gene calls are TRBV20-1 and TRBJ2-3; D may be TRBD2 (6 bases). The CDR3 has 11 residues. CDR1 is DFQATT, CDR2 SNEGSKA, per germline (reference sequence). V dropped 7 bases and J dropped 8 bases, with 13 bases sitting between them. This chain's CDR3 is CSVPFGGTQYF. The CDR3 bases are TGCAGTGTTCCTTTCGGGGGTACGCAGTATTTT.

The J gene is TRBJ2-3, the V gene TRBV7-8, with D possibly being TRBD1 (6 bases). This CDR3 has 15 amino acids. V was pared by 2 bases and J by 0 bases, with 9 bases between. Germline V gene sequence: CDR1 SGHVS, CDR2 FQNEAQ. CDR3 residues: CASSLWGLSTDTQYF. The DNA for the CDR3 is TGTGCCAGCAGCTTATGGGGGCTTAGCACAGATACGCAGTATTTT.

This clonotype showed up many times. The V and J genes are TRBV7-9 and TRBJ1-3, with D possibly being TRBD1 (6 bases). CDR3 length: 15 residues. Germline CDR1 and CDR2: SEHNR and FQNEAQ (reference sequence). Deletions cut 4 bases from V and 2 bases from J, with 12 bases between. This CDR3 reads CASSYYRETGNTIYF. The CDR3 coding sequence is TGTGCCAGCAGCTACTACAGGGAAACTGGAAACACCATATATTTT.

The J gene is TRBJ2-5, the V gene TRBV15, with a weak D call TRBD2 (6 bases). Germline values: CDR1 LNHNV, CDR2 YYDKDF (reference sequence). V was trimmed by 4 bases and J by 8 bases, leaving 20 bases between them. This CDR3 contains 15 residues. The CDR3 sequence is CATSKSPGLILTQYF. In DNA, the CDR3 is TGTGCCACCAGCAAATCACCGGGACTGATTCTTACCCAGTACTTC.

This clonotype has just a few counts. The V gene is TRBV4-3, the J gene TRBJ2-7; TRBD2 might be the D (5 bases). This CDR3 is 15 amino acids long. V was shortened by 0 bases and J by 7 bases, with 16 bases between the two germline ends. In germline, CDR1 is LGHNA, CDR2 YSLEER. Here the CDR3 reads CASSQEAVGSREQYF. CDR3 in DNA: TGCGCCAGCAGCCAAGAAGCGGTTGGAAGTCGGGAGCAGTACTTC.

There are a few counts of this clonotype. The chain carries TRBV20-1 and TRBJ2-3; D is perhaps TRBD1 or TRBD2 (5 bases each). CDR1 is DFQATT, CDR2 SNEGSKA, per germline (reference sequence). This CDR3 contains 16 residues. Deletions cut 6 bases from V and 0 bases from J, with 19 bases between. CDR3 in amino acids: CSADGRDPSSTDTQYF. In DNA form, the CDR3 reads TGCAGTGCCGATGGCCGGGACCCCTCTAGCACAGATACGCAGTATTTT.

This clonotype was seen more than once but under ten times. The V and J genes are TRBV24-1 and TRBJ2-2, with D maybe TRBD2 (5 bases). V shed 2 bases and J shed 4 bases, with 10 bases lying between them. The V gene's germline CDR1 is KGHDR and CDR2 SFDVKD. CDR3 size: 15 residues. CDR3: CATSDYGEPTGELFF. The CDR3 nucleotides are TGTGCCACCAGTGATTACGGGGAACCCACCGGGGAGCTGTTTTTT.

This clonotype was observed at least ten times. The chain links TRBV11-2 to TRBJ2-6; D is unresolved. Germline assignment: CDR1 SGHAT and CDR2 FQNNGV. The CDR3 is made up of 13 amino acids. Deletions cut 6 bases from V and 0 bases from J, with 3 bases between. CDR3 DNA: TGTGCCAGCAGTCACTCTGGGGCCAACGTCCTGACTTTC. This codes for CASSHSGANVLTF.